Included here is one T cell receptor beta chain sequence, with context. What it binds is unknown. The data stem from a study of cytomegalovirus exposure and HLA in healthy donors. Study-level points and caveats: As was reported, the HLA-A and HLA-B alleles of most subjects were accurately predicted from TCR beta sequences. In an earlier analysis, about 90% or about 30%: the productive usage of most TCR beta V segments.

Germline V gives CDR1 MRHNA, CDR2 SNTAGT. Trimming removed 6 bases from V and 0 bases from J; junction bases left unmatched: 20. This CDR3 comprises 19 residues. PCR employed 60 Vbeta and 13 Jbeta primers. The repertoire was sequenced with immunoSEQ multiplex PCR; TCRdb's copy has only in-frame clones and lacks some. The data hold about 240,000 clones, with around 80% observed a single time. The chain combines TRBV6-4 with TRBJ2-7, with 7 bases matching TRBD1. Sequencing was done on a sample of PBMCs. The receptor comes from a middle-aged woman in good health and CMV-seropositive. CDR3 protein: CASRAPRLYRGSASYEQYF. The DNA of the CDR3 is TGTGCCAGCAGAGCCCCCCGTCTTTACAGGGGTTCGGCCTCCTACGAGCAGTACTTC.